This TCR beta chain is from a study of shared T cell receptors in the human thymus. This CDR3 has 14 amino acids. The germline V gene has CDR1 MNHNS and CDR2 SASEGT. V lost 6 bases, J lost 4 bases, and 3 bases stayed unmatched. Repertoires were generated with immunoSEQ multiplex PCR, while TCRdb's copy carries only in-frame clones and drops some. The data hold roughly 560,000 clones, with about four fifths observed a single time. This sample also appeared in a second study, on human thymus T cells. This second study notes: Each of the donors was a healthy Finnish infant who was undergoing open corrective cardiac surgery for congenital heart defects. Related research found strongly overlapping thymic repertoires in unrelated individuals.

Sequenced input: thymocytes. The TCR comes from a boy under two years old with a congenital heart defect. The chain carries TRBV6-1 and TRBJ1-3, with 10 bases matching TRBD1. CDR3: CASRGTGDGNTIYF. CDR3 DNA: TGTGCCAGCAGGGGGACAGGGGACGGAAACACCATATATTTT.